The source of this T cell receptor beta chain is a study of blood T cell repertoires in COVID-19 (dated by TCRdb to the early 2020s). Regarding the complete study: Samples from collaborators originated in the United States, Italy and Spain and spanned both the acute and convalescent phases of COVID-19. The material from the prospective study consisted of cDNA or gDNA derived from T cells, B-cell-depleted T cells, or PBMCs. Subjects who had been exposed to COVID-19, were actively infected with it, or had recovered from it provided the deeply sampled blood TCRbeta repertoires that made up the dataset. The repertoires were released in a freely available public database intended as a resource for research on the immune response to SARS-CoV-2. The samples were drawn from two sources: the first 160 participants of the ongoing ImmuneRACE study, and some 1,300 subjects contributed by 6 global collaborators. A de-identified subject ID, COVID-19 status, age in years and sex were almost always included in the sample metadata. Where HLA class I and class II types were available, the types were taken from metadata supplied by the sample provider, not from assay-based typing.

Whole blood was collected in K2EDTA tubes by collaborating institutions according to the institutions' own protocols. For TCRbeta analysis, collaborators shipped samples in one of three forms: frozen whole blood, isolated PBMCs, or DNA extracted from either of those sample types. V is trimmed back by 6 bases and J by 8 bases, and the junction contains 28 bases that no gene match accounts for. Sequences WNHNN (CDR1) and SYGVQD (CDR2) are obtained from the germline V gene (reference sequence). The CDR3 contains 20 residues, cysteine and phenylalanine counted. Only CDR3 DNA is held: 60 bases, read in frame from base 1. The immunoSEQ Assay, a bias-controlled multiplex PCR, was used to amplify TCRbeta CDR3 regions from genomic DNA. For the original study's pipeline: The number of nucleated cells in each sample was estimated by amplification of reference gene primers within the assay. To quantify the absolute abundance of each unique TCRbeta CDR3 rearrangement, sequence reads were collapsed and filtered. For each sample, productive Simpson clonality was calculated as the square root of Simpson's diversity index over productive rearrangements. In its TCRdb copy, this immuneACCESS table keeps in-frame sequences only and misses some clones. Where compared with another copy, unresolved V genes explain less than half of these, and the others have no known cause. The V and J calls and clone size are taken from that table; D and trimming were inferred from the DNA. Counted in this sample were approximately 65,000 clones; approximately 86% of them appeared once. The top ten constitute more than 0.95% of the sample.

General findings and caveats noted by the study authors: Clinical and demographic metadata were provided uncurated, with the amount varying by source and participant.

On this clone itself: The antigen this receptor binds is unknown. No base quality information exists; no much larger clone differs at one position.

Sequenced sample: peripheral blood. The sequence is built from TRBV10-1 and TRBJ1-2, and TRBD1 aligns with 9 junction nucleotides. This TCR was sampled from a man aged 40-55 years with acute or convalescent COVID-19. The CDR3 region: CASRPRDRESLFYFLKGYTF. DNA sequence: TGCGCCAGCAGGCCCCGGGACAGGGAGTCCCTATTCTATTTTCTGAAAGGCTACACCTTC.